This T cell receptor beta chain was documented in a study of shared clonotypes between healthy human individuals (dated by TCRdb to the early 2020s). In terms of the full investigation: A couple of women and a few men aged 18 to 49 years were included in the cohort. For each donor, CD4 naive and CD4 memory were each given three plates, CD8 naive was given two plates, and CD8 memory was given one plate. The study deeply sequenced blood TCR repertoires of about 5 healthy adults to estimate repertoire size and the extent of clonotype sharing between individuals. To increase sequencing depth and limit assay-specific biases, different laboratories used diverse techniques to prepare libraries and sequence TCR repertoires. Each donor's leukapheresis produced roughly between roughly 0.85 and 10 billion PBMCs. General findings and caveats noted by the study authors: Even with the large sequencing depth, rarefaction of the sorted-subset datasets indicated that sequencing was incomplete. When four donors were compared, the shared fraction of clonotypes was roughly 5% for naive CD4, about 4% for naive CD8, 2% to 2.5% for memory CD4, and 0.35% to 0.4% for memory CD8. The small number of donors limited the genetic and exposure-history diversity represented. Compared with non-shared clonotypes, clonotypes shared by all four sorted-subset donors had higher generation probabilities. Naive subsets generally had larger estimated clonotype richness than memory subsets did. Pairwise subsampling led to the expectation that sequencing depth would affect the degree of clonotype sharing among donors. Sampling was limited to blood, and TCR repertoires in tissue likely differ from TCR repertoires in blood.

Points on this clone: This receptor's antigen is unknown. Base-call qualities are not available, and no considerably larger clone is one nucleotide away.

Relative to germline, V is missing 1 base and J is missing 5 bases, with 5 bases of the junction outside any gene match. The CDR3 holds 15 amino acids from the cysteine to the phenylalanine. Only the CDR3 portion is preserved as DNA: 45 bases, with reading frame beginning at the first base. In the germline V gene, CDR1 corresponds to SGHVS and CDR2 to FNYEAQ. Using the deep immunoSEQ assay, multiplex PCR amplified TCR CDR3 regions from genomic DNA. Extracted genomic DNA from each cell subset was spread evenly across all wells of several immunoSEQ 96-well plates, with each plate serving as a replicate. Each replicate PCR for sorted subsets received about 210 ng genomic DNA, equal to roughly 30,000 T cell genomes. The purified libraries were quantified using a Qubit 3.0 fluorometer, sized with a Bioanalyzer 2100, and then quantified again using the KAPA Library Quantification kit. Each immunoSEQ 96-well plate was sequenced on its own single-read 150-cycle Illumina NextSeq 550 flow cell. The authors' analysis ran thus. Because only junctional sequences without quality scores were contained in the immunoSEQ output, filtering matching that applied to full-length reads could not be performed. Sequences were annotated with PyIR, a Python wrapper for IgBLAST v1.9, using IMGT germline references to assign V/J genes and CDR3. Reads were removed for weak V/J assignments (E-value above 1e-6), missing CDR3, stop codons, out-of-frame junctions, or ambiguous translated residues. V3J clonotypes were defined by identical inferred V gene, J gene, and CDR3 amino acid sequence. Percentage overlap between repertoires was calculated by dividing the number of shared unique clonotypes by the size of the smaller repertoire. RTK rarefaction, the Chao1 estimator, and Recon v2.1 estimates of unobserved clonotypes were used to assess repertoire richness. OLGA was used to compute generation probabilities for all TCRbeta clonotypes that the gDNA method yielded from four donors. TCRdb re-hosts the immuneACCESS table, in-frame sequences only. Its copies lack some clones; in the studies checked, an unresolved V gene accounts for under half of them, and the cause for the rest is not known. V, J and clone size were drawn from that table, and D and trimming were deduced from the DNA. Counted in this sample were 2 million to 2.5 million clones; more than 90% of them appeared once. The ten largest clones take up less than 0.15% of the sample.

Donors were healthy HIV-negative adults with no recently reported acute infections or vaccinations. All donors were Caucasian adults living in Nashville, Tennessee, USA. CD4+ T cells were enriched through magnetic negative selection, after which naive cells were positively selected on CD45RA and the remaining negative fraction served as the memory subset. Blood was obtained by leukapheresis, after which PBMCs were separated by Ficoll-Histopaque density gradient centrifugation and cryopreserved in liquid nitrogen vapor phase. Analytical flow cytometry was used to check the purity and quantity of every magnetically sorted T cell population. From each sorted fraction, genomic DNA was isolated and quantified by UV absorbance on a Nanodrop 2000c.

The chain uses TRBV7-6 and TRBJ1-1, with 9 bases in between that match TRBD1. Sequenced material: naive CD4+ T cells sorted from blood. The sample's cell subset or site label, decoded: CD45RA+ positively selected. The origin of this receptor is a man aged 18 to 29 in good health. The CDR3 in this case is CASSLVTGGGTEAFF. The nucleotides read TGTGCCAGCAGCTTAGTGACAGGGGGTGGGACTGAAGCTTTCTTT.